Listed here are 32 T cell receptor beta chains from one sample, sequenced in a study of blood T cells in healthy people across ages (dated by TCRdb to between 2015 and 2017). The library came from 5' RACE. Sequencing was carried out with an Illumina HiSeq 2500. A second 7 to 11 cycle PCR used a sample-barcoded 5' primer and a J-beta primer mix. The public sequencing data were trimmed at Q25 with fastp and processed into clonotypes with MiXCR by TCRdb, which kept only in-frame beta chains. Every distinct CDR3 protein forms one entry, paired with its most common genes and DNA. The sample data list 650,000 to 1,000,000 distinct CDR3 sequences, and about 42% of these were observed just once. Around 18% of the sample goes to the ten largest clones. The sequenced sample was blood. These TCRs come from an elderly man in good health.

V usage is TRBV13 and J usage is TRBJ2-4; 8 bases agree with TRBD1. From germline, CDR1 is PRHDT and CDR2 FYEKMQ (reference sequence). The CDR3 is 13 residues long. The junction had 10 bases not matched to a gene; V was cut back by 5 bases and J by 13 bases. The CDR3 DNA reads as TGTGCCAGCAGCCATGGACAGGGAGGCATCCAGTACTTC. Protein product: CASSHGQGGIQYF.

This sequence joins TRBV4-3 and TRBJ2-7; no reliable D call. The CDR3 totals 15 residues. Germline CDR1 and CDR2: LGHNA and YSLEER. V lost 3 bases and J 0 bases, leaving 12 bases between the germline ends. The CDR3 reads CASSHPVGISYEQYF. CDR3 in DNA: TGCGCCAGCAGCCACCCGGTGGGTATCTCCTACGAGCAGTACTTC.

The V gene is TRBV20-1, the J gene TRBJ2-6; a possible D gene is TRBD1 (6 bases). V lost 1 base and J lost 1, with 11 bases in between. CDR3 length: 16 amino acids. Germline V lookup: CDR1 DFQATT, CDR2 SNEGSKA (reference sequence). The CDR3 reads CSARVFGQSGANVLTF. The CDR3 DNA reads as TGCAGTGCTAGAGTATTCGGACAGTCTGGGGCCAACGTCCTGACTTTC.

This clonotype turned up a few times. Here the CDR3 reads CAISRLAISTDTQYF. The CDR3 bases are TGTGCCATCAGCCGACTAGCGATAAGCACAGATACGCAGTATTTT. The chain couples TRBV10-3 to TRBJ2-3; TRBD2 matches at 8 bases. CDR3 length: 15 residues. V lost 6 bases and J lost 0; bases outside the gene matches: 5. Germline CDR1 ENHRY, CDR2 SYGVKD.

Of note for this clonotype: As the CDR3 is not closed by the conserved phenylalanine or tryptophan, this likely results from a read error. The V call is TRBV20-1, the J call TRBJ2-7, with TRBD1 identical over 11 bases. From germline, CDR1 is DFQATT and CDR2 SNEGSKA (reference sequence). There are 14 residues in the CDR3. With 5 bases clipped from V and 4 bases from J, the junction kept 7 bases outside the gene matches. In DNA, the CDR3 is TGCAGTGCTCTTACCGGGACAGGGGGGTACGAGCAGTACTTA. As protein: CSALTGTGGYEQYL.

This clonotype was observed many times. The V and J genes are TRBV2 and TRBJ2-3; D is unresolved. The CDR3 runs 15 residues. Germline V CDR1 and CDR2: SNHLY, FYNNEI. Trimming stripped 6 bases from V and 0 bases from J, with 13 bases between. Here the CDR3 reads CASSRLNPSTDTQYF. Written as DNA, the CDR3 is TGTGCCAGCAGCCGTCTAAACCCTAGCACAGATACGCAGTATTTT.

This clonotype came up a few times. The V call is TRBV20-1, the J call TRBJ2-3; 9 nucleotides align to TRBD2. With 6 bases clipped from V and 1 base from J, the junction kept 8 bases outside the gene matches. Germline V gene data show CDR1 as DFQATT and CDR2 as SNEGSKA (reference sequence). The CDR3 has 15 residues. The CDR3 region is CSARLSGGRTDTQYF. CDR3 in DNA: TGCAGTGCCAGACTTAGCGGGGGACGCACAGATACGCAGTATTTT.

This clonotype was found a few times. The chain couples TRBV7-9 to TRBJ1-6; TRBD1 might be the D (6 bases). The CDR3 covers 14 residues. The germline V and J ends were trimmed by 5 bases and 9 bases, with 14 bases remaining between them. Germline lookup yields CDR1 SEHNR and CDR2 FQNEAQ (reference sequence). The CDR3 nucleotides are TGTGCCAGCAGCCTCAATTCAGGGGTTTCACCCCTCCACTTT. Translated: CASSLNSGVSPLHF. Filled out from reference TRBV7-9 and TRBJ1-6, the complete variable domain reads DTGVSQNPRHKITKRGQNVTFRCDPISEHNRLYWYRQTLGQGPEFLTYFQNEAQLEKSRLLSDRFSAERPKGSFSTLEIQRTEQGDSAMYLCASSLNSGVSPLHFGNGTRLTVT.

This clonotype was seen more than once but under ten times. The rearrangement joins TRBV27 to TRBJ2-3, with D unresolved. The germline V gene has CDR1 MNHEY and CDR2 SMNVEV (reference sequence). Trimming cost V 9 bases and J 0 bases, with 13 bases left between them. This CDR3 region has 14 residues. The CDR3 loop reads CASRRLSSTDTQYF. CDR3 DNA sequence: TGTGCCAGTAGACGGTTGTCTAGCACAGATACGCAGTATTTT.

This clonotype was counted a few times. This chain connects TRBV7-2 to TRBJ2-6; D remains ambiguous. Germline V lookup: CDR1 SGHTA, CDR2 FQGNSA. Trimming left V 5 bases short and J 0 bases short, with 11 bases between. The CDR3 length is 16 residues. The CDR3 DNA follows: TGTGCCAGCAGCCTCGGTTTCCTCTCTGGGGCCAACGTCCTGACTTTC. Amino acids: CASSLGFLSGANVLTF.

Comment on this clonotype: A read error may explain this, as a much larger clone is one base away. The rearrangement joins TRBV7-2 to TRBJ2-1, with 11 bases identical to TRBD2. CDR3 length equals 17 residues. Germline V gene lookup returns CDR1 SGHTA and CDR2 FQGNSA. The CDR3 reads CAGSLAPSGRFSNEQFF. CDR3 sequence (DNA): TGTGCCGGCAGCTTAGCTCCTAGCGGGAGGTTTAGTAATGAGCAGTTCTTC.

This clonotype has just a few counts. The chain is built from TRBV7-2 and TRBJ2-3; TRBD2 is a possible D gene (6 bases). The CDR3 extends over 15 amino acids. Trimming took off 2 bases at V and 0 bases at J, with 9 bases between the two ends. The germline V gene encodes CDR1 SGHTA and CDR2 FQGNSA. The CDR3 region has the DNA TGTGCCAGCAGCTTAAAAAGCGGGAGCACAGATACGCAGTATTTT. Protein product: CASSLKSGSTDTQYF.

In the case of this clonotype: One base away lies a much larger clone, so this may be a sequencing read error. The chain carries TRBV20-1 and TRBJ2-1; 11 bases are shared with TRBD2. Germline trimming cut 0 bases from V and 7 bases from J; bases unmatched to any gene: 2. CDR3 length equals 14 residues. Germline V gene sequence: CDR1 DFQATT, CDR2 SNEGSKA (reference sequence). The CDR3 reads CSARDSGRANEQFF. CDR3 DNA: TGCAGTGCTAGAGATAGCGGGAGGGCGAATGAGCAGTTCTTC.

The CDR3 DNA reads as TGTGCCGCGGACCAAGGAGATACGCAGTATTTT. Its protein is CAADQGDTQYF. This chain joins TRBV10-3 and TRBJ2-3; D not resolved. Germline V gives CDR1 ENHRY, CDR2 SYGVKD. The V end was cut by 11 bases, the J end by 5 bases, with 11 bases between. CDR3 size: 11 residues.

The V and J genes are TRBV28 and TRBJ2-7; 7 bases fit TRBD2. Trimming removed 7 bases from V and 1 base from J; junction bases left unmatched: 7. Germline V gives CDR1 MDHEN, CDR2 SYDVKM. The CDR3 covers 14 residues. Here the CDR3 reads CASTRGRGSYEQYF. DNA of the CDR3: TGTGCCAGCACCCGTGGGAGGGGATCCTACGAGCAGTACTTC.

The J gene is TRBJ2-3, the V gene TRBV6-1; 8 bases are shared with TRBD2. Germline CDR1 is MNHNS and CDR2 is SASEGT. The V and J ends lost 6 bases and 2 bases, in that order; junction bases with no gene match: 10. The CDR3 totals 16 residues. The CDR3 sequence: CASRGLAGPSTDTQYF. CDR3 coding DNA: TGTGCCAGCAGGGGTCTAGCGGGTCCGTCCACAGATACGCAGTATTTT.

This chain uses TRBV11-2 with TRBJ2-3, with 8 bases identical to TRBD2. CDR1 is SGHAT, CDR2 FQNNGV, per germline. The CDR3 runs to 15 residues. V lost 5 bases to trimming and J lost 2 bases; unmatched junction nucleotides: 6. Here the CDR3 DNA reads TGTGCCAGCAGCCCGTTACTAGCGGTCACAGATACGCAGTATTTT. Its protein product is CASSPLLAVTDTQYF.

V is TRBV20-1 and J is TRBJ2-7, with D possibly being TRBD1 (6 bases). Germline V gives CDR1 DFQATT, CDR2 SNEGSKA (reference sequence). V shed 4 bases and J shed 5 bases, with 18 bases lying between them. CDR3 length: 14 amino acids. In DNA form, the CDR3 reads TGCAGTGCTAACAGGGCCCGGTACCCTAACGAGCAGTACTTC. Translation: CSANRARYPNEQYF.

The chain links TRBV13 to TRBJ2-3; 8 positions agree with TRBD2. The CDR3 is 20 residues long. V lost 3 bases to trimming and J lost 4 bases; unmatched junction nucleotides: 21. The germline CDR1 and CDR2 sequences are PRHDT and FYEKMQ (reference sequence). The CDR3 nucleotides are TGTGCCAGCAGCTTGCTCGGGAGCTTTCCTGCTGGGACTAGTCCAGATACGCAGTATTTT. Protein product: CASSLLGSFPAGTSPDTQYF.

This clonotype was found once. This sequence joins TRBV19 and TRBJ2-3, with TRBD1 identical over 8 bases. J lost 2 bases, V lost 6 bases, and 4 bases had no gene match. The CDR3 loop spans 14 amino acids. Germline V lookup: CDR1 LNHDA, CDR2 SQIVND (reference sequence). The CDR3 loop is CASRDREFTDTQYF. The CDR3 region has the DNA TGTGCCAGTAGGGACAGGGAGTTCACAGATACGCAGTATTTT. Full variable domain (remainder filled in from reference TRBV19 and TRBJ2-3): DGGITQSPKYLFRKEGQNVTLSCEQNLNHDAMYWYRQDPGQGLRLIYYSQIVNDFQKGDIAEGYSVSREKKESFPLTVTSAQKNPTAFYLCASRDREFTDTQYFGPGTRLTVL.

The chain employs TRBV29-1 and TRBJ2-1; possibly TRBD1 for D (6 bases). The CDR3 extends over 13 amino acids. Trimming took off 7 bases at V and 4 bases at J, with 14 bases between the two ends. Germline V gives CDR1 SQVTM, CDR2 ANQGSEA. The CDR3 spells CSGVGAGYNEQFF. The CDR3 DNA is TGCAGCGGGGTGGGGGCGGGTTACAATGAGCAGTTCTTC.

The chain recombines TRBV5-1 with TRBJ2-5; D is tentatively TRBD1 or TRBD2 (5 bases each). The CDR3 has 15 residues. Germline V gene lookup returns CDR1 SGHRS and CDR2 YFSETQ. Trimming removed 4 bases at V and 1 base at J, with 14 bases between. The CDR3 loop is CASSRQPGTQETQYF. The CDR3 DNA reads TGCGCCAGCAGCCGACAGCCGGGAACCCAAGAGACCCAGTACTTC.

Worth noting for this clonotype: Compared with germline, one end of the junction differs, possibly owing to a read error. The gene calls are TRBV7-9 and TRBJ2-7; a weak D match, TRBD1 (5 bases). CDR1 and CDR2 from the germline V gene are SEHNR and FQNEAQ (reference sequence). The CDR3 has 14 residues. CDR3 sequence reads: CASSPPKGESERYF. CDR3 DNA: TGTGCCAGCAGCCCCCCCAAAGGGGAAAGTGAGCGGTACTTC.

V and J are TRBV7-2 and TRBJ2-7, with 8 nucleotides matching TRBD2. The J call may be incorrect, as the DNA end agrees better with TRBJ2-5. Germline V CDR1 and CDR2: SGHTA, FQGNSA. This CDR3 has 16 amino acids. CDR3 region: CASSTQLSGGVETQYF. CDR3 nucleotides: TGTGCCAGCAGCACACAATTGAGCGGGGGAGTCGAGACCCAGTACTTC.

CDR3 region: CASSPDPWKDEQFF. The CDR3 DNA follows: TGCGCCAGCAGCCCCGACCCGTGGAAGGATGAGCAGTTCTTC. This chain uses TRBV5-1 with TRBJ2-1; D is ambiguous. This CDR3 is 14 amino acids long. Trimming left V 4 bases short and J 8 bases short, with 16 bases between. Germline V gene sequence: CDR1 SGHRS, CDR2 YFSETQ.

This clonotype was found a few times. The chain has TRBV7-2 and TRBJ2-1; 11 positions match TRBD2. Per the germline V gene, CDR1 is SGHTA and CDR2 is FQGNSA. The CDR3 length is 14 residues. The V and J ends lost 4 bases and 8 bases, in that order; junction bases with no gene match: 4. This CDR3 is CASSSLAGVDEQFF. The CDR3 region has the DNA TGTGCCAGCAGCTCACTAGCGGGAGTAGATGAGCAGTTCTTC. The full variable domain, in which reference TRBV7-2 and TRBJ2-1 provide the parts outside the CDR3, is GAGVSQSPSNKVTEKGKDVELRCDPISGHTALYWYRQSLGQGLEFLIYFQGNSAPDKSGLPSDRFSAERTGGSVSTLTIQRTQQEDSAVYLCASSSLAGVDEQFFGPGTRLTVL.

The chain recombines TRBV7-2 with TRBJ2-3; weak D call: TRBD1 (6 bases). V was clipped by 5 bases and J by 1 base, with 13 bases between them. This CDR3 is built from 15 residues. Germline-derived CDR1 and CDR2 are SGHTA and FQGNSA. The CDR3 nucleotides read TGTGCCAGCAGCGTACCGGACAGCCGCACAGATACGCAGTATTTT. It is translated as CASSVPDSRTDTQYF.

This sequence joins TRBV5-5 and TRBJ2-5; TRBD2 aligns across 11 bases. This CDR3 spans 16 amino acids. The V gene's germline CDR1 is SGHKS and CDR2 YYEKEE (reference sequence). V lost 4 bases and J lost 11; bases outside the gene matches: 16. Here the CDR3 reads CASSRGLAGTYNEQYF. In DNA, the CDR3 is TGTGCCAGCAGCCGTGGACTAGCGGGTACCTACAATGAGCAGTACTTC.

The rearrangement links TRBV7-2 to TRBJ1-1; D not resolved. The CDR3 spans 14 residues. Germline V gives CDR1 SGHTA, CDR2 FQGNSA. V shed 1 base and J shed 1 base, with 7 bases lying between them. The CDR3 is CASSLVSENTEAFF. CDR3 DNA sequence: TGTGCCAGCAGCTTAGTCTCAGAGAACACTGAAGCTTTCTTT.

CDR3 bases: TGTGCCAGCAGCGTGGGACAGGGGACTTCCTACGAGCAGTACTTC. Protein: CASSVGQGTSYEQYF. V usage is TRBV9 and J usage is TRBJ2-7, with 10 bases fitting TRBD1. J gave up 1 base and V 2 bases, and 3 bases lay outside the gene matches. CDR1 is SGDLS and CDR2 is YYNGEE in the germline V gene. This CDR3 is built from 15 residues. Variable domain in full (rest from reference TRBV9 and TRBJ2-7): DSGVTQTPKHLITATGQRVTLRCSPRSGDLSVYWYQQSLDQGLQFLIQYYNGEERAKGNILERFSAQQFPDLHSELNLSSLELGDSALYFCASSVGQGTSYEQYFGPGTRLTVT.

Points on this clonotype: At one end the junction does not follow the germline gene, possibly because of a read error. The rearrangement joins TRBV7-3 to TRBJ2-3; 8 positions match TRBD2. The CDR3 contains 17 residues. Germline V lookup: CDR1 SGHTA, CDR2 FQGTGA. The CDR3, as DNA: TGTGCCAGCAACTTAAATAGGGCTAGCGGGTCAGCGGATACGCAGTATTTT. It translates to CASNLNRASGSADTQYF.

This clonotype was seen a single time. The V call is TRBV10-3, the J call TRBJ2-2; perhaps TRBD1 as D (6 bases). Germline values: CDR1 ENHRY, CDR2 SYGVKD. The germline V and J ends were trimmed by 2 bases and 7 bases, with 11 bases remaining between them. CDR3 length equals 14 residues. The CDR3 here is CAISERADSGELFF. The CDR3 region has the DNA TGTGCCATCAGTGAGCGGGCGGACAGCGGGGAGCTGTTTTTT.